These 21 T cell receptor beta chains were all obtained from the same sample, sequenced in a study of metastatic and nonmetastatic thyroid tumors. No treatment had been given to any patient before thyroid surgery. TCRdb reanalyzed the PCR reads with MiXCR. The sample comprises 30,000 to 40,000 clones, roughly 13% of which are singletons, and around a tenth rests with the top ten. Source material: blood. Receptors were obtained from a female donor with papillary thyroid cancer or a benign thyroid nodule (not recorded which). Some clones in this sample may be carry-over from other donors' samples.

Details on this clone: This may come from a read error, since a much larger clone is one base off. The chain combines TRBV18 with TRBJ2-5, with TRBD1 identical over 8 bases. After removal of 4 bases from V and 5 bases from J, the junction contained 6 bases not matched to a gene. Germline CDR1 reads KGHSH; CDR2 reads LQKENI. The CDR3 covers 14 residues. CDR3 loop: CASSHNRQGETQYF. CDR3 bases: TGTGCCAGCTCACACAATAGACAGGGGGAGACCCAGTACTTC.

The sample holds many counts of this clone. The chain employs TRBV6-4 and TRBJ1-1; TRBD1 matches at 9 bases. The CDR3 loop spans 11 amino acids. CDR1 and CDR2 (germline): MRHNA, SNTAGT. Losses at the gene ends were 6 bases for V and 9 bases for J; bases not matched to a gene: 2. The CDR3 protein is CASRGTGKAFF. In DNA, the CDR3 is TGTGCCAGCAGGGGGACAGGGAAAGCTTTCTTT.

The V and J genes are TRBV28 and TRBJ2-1; unclear D gene. This CDR3 is 16 amino acids long. Trimming cost V 9 bases and J 4 bases, with 22 bases left between them. Germline V gives CDR1 MDHEN, CDR2 SYDVKM. CDR3 sequence (DNA): TGTGCCAGAGCAACCCCCGGGCCTAGAGTTTACAATGAGCAGTTCTTC. Amino acids: CARATPGPRVYNEQFF.

This clone was counted ten times or more. The J gene is TRBJ1-6, the V gene TRBV28, with D tentatively TRBD1 (6 bases). V lost 7 bases, J lost 8 bases, and 15 bases lay in between. The germline V gene encodes CDR1 MDHEN and CDR2 SYDVKM. The CDR3 has 14 residues. Here the CDR3 DNA reads TGTGCCAGCACCACACAGGGCCCCTATTCACCCCTCCACTTT. Its translation is CASTTQGPYSPLHF.

This clone was counted once. A much larger clone differs by one base, so this may be a read error. The sample contains more than one DNA sequence encoding this CDR3. The chain has TRBV30 and TRBJ1-2; D is unclear. The CDR3 totals 14 residues. Germline loops: CDR1 GTSNPN, CDR2 SVGIG (reference sequence). V was trimmed by 3 bases and J by 0 bases, leaving 11 bases between them. CDR3 nucleotide sequence: TGTGCCTGGAGCGGAAGCCCTTCTAACTATGGCTACACCTTC. This sequence encodes CAWSGSPSNYGYTF.

This clone was seen ten or more times. The chain employs TRBV7-9 and TRBJ1-3; D call uncertain. The CDR3 is 13 residues long. V was trimmed by 3 bases and J by 8 bases, leaving 11 bases between them. CDR1 SEHNR and CDR2 FQNEAQ come from the germline V gene (reference sequence). CDR3 bases: TGTGCCAGCAGCTTGCAGACCTTGGACACCATATATTTT. Amino acid sequence: CASSLQTLDTIYF.

This clone was detected ten times or more. The germline gene is not matched at one end of the junction; a read error may be the cause. The sample has other DNA sequences that encode this CDR3 too. The V call is TRBV4-1, the J call TRBJ2-1; D is possibly TRBD1 (6 bases). This CDR3 contains 15 residues. In germline, CDR1 is MGHRA, CDR2 YSYEKL. The chain's CDR3 is CASSHRVTTGNEQFF. CDR3 in DNA: TGCGCCAGCAGCCACAGGGTAACCACAGGGAATGAGCAGTTCTTT.

The chain combines TRBV11-3 with TRBJ2-7; maybe TRBD1 (5 bases). In germline, CDR1 is SGHNT, CDR2 YENEEA. The CDR3 extends over 15 amino acids. V lost 0 bases and J lost 5, with 14 bases in between. The CDR3 nucleotides are TGTGCCAGCAGCTTAGATTCAGGGTTCTCGCACGAGCAGTACTTC. It specifies CASSLDSGFSHEQYF.

This clone was seen repeatedly, ten times or more. The chain combines TRBV30 with TRBJ2-1; the D gene is possibly TRBD2 (6 bases). From germline, CDR1 is GTSNPN and CDR2 SVGIG (reference sequence). Deletions cut 1 base from V and 0 bases from J, with 13 bases between. The CDR3 consists of 16 residues. The CDR3 loop reads CAWSDFAGSSYNEQFF. Written as DNA, the CDR3 is TGTGCCTGGAGTGACTTTGCGGGAAGCTCCTACAATGAGCAGTTCTTC.

In this sample, this clone turned up many times. The V call is TRBV24-1, the J call TRBJ2-2; 9 bases are a match to TRBD1. Germline CDR1 KGHDR, CDR2 SFDVKD. Trimming at V came to 4 bases and at J to 3 bases, leaving 14 bases not matched to a gene. The CDR3 runs to 19 residues. The CDR3 is CATSDRGQGRVLYTGELFF. In DNA form, the CDR3 reads TGTGCCACCAGTGACCGGGGACAGGGTAGGGTTCTTTACACCGGGGAGCTGTTTTTT.

The table lists this clone with many counts. The J gene is TRBJ2-7, the V gene TRBV29-1; 8 nucleotides agree with TRBD2. Germline V CDR1 and CDR2: SQVTM, ANQGSEA. With V trimmed by 6 bases and J by 3 bases, 13 bases remained unmatched. The CDR3 covers 15 residues. The CDR3 nucleotides read TGCAGCGTGCGCGAACTCCTAGCGGGTGGCTACGAGCAGTACTTC. It yields the protein CSVRELLAGGYEQYF.

As to this clone: As the CDR3 is not closed by the conserved phenylalanine or tryptophan, this likely results from a read error. V and J are TRBV25-1 and TRBJ2-3; D might be TRBD1 (7 bases). The length of the CDR3 is 16 residues. The germline gives CDR1 MGHDK, CDR2 SYGVNS. Deletions cut 2 bases from V and 2 bases from J, with 14 bases between. The CDR3 DNA reads as TGTGCCAGCAGTGAACGGGGGACAGCATACACAGATACGCAGTATTGT. Its protein product is CASSERGTAYTDTQYC.

This chain links TRBV6-1 with TRBJ1-1; no clear D gene. Germline loops: CDR1 MNHNS, CDR2 SASEGT. The CDR3 consists of 15 residues. Trimming took 7 bases from V and 1 from J, leaving 16 bases between them. This chain's CDR3 is CASIDPVLTNTEAFF. CDR3 bases: TGTGCCAGCATTGACCCGGTACTGACGAACACTGAAGCTTTCTTT.

A single count supports this clone. At one end the junction does not follow the germline gene, possibly because of a read error. The chain is built from TRBV7-6 and TRBJ1-5; no definite D call. The CDR3 runs 15 residues. Germline V CDR1 and CDR2: SGHVS, FNYEAQ. The chain's CDR3 is CAGSLGGRSYQPQHF. Here the CDR3 DNA reads TGTGCCGGCAGCTTAGGAGGGCGAAGCTATCAGCCCCAGCATTTT.

This clone was counted many times. The V and J genes are TRBV24-1 and TRBJ2-5, with TRBD2 matching 7 bases. Germline CDR1 is KGHDR and CDR2 is SFDVKD. V lost 5 bases, J lost 2 bases, and 7 bases stayed unmatched. CDR3 length: 15 residues. The DNA of the CDR3 is TGTGCCACCAGTGCCCCCGGGGGGATACAAGAGACCCAGTACTTC. Residues: CATSAPGGIQETQYF.

This clone was observed at least ten times. The CDR3 loop is CASSEREWEETQYF. The CDR3 DNA sequence: TGTGCCAGCAGCGAGCGGGAGTGGGAAGAGACCCAGTACTTC. The V and J genes are TRBV9 and TRBJ2-5; TRBD2 aligns across 8 bases. Trimming at V came to 3 bases and at J to 3 bases, leaving 4 bases not matched to a gene. The germline V gene encodes CDR1 SGDLS and CDR2 YYNGEE. The CDR3 runs to 14 residues.

J is TRBJ2-7 and V is TRBV11-3; D remains ambiguous. The CDR3 has 16 residues. Germline V gives CDR1 SGHNT, CDR2 YENEEA. Trimming cost V 5 bases and J 2 bases, with 19 bases left between them. The CDR3 here is CASSGRAEYAPYEQYF. In DNA, the CDR3 is TGTGCCAGCAGCGGTCGGGCCGAATATGCCCCCTACGAGCAGTACTTC.

This clone has ten or more counts. The chain recombines TRBV10-3 with TRBJ2-2; possibly TRBD2 for D (6 bases). Trimming left V 5 bases short and J 7 bases short, with 14 bases between. CDR1 is ENHRY, CDR2 SYGVKD, per germline. This CDR3 is 14 amino acids long. The CDR3 DNA reads as TGTGCCATCAGTTCCGGGAGTCGGTACGGGGAGCTGTTTTTT. This sequence encodes CAISSGSRYGELFF.

This clone was found a few times. The rearrangement joins TRBV27 to TRBJ2-3; 12 bases line up with TRBD2. The trim removed 4 bases at V and 4 bases at J, leaving 15 bases unmatched. The CDR3 totals 19 residues. Germline V gives CDR1 MNHEY, CDR2 SMNVEV (reference sequence). This chain's CDR3 is CASSYLYYGTSGHSDTQYF. CDR3 DNA sequence: TGTGCCAGCAGTTACCTATATTACGGGACTAGCGGGCATTCAGATACGCAGTATTTT.

The CDR3, as DNA: TGTGCCAGCTCTGAGGACAACAACTATGGCTACACCTTC. This gives the protein CASSEDNNYGYTF. The chain is built from TRBV18 and TRBJ1-2, with D possibly TRBD1 on 5 matching bases. Germline V gives CDR1 KGHSH, CDR2 LQKENI. The CDR3 consists of 13 residues. The V end was cut by 6 bases, the J end by 2 bases, with 10 bases between.

The chain couples TRBV30 to TRBJ1-3; D is perhaps TRBD1 (5 bases). This CDR3 is built from 12 residues. Trimming removed 1 base at V and 7 bases at J, with 8 bases between. Germline V lookup: CDR1 GTSNPN, CDR2 SVGIG (reference sequence). The CDR3 reads CAWSGPGNTIYF. The CDR3 DNA sequence: TGTGCCTGGAGTGGCCCAGGGAACACCATATATTTT.